This section outlines one T cell receptor (beta chain) sequence together with its context. What this receptor recognizes is not known. No quality values exist for individual bases; no much larger clone is one base distant. Measured from the cysteine to the phenylalanine, the CDR3 is 17 residues long. Only CDR3 DNA is held: 51 bases, read in frame from base 1. V is reduced by 6 bases and J by 1 base, leaving a spacing of 19 bases between them. For CDR1 and CDR2, the germline V gene lists SNHLY and FYNNEI. These data are taken from a study of cytomegalovirus exposure and HLA in healthy donors (TCRdb year 2017). Study-wide context: According to a later analysis, the approximately 120 validation repertoires were produced on the same platform as the roughly 600 repertoires of the first cohort. The aim of the study was to test whether cataloging public T cell receptors could identify signatures of past pathogen exposure. High-throughput TCR immunosequencing, statistical association of individual TCRs with disease status, and machine learning were combined to predict cytomegalovirus infection status. A separate validation cohort of some 130 different subjects was used in addition to the 666-subject first cohort.

Receptor amplification or capture employed the immunoSEQ multiplex PCR assay. As for the original processing: A statistical classification framework was developed to diagnose cytomegalovirus status using the catalog of TCR beta chain sequences. TCRdb stores this immuneACCESS table with in-frame sequences only. Part of the clones is absent; in the studies checked, under half of the shortfall reflects unresolved V genes, and no reason is known for the rest. V and J calls and clone size are those listed in that table; D and trimming were worked out from the DNA. For this sample the table gives fewer than 85,000 clones, of which 90% to 95% were detected only once. The ten largest clones represent 0.6% to 0.8% of the sample. The donors belonged to the validation cohort of about 130 subjects, which was separate from the approximately 680-subject first cohort. Beyond this particular receptor, the publication reports: In vitro tests confirmed that a few of the cytomegalovirus-associated TCR beta chains recognize cytomegalovirus antigens. A total of 164 TCR beta chains were listed by the study as associated with cytomegalovirus. Cytomegalovirus status was reported to be diagnosed by the classifier with high specificity and sensitivity in both the original and validation cohorts. It was suggested by the authors that the approach could potentially be generalized to other disease states and immunological phenotypes. Most TCR sequences were seen in very few donors, while some public TCRs were found in many individuals. All 110 or so repertoires were used to score co-occurrence in the validation cohort in a later analysis, because that analysis had no HLA typing for the cohort. Subsequent analysis determined that TCRs grouped into clusters in the first cohort also showed a tendency toward co-occurrence across the roughly 110 validation repertoires, and 85% to 95% of cluster scores exceeded 0.

The sample taken for sequencing was PBMCs. The clonotype comes from a woman aged 18-29 years in good health and CMV-seronegative. This chain joins TRBV2 to TRBJ1-5; the D segment could be TRBD1, given 6 matching bases. DNA sequence: TGTGCCAGCAGGTCCGGGACATATACTATAAGCAATCAGCCCCAGCATTTT. Its protein reads: CASRSGTYTISNQPQHF.